These 5 T cell receptor beta chains share one sample of origin, sequenced in a study of cytomegalovirus exposure and HLA in healthy donors. Both 60 Vbeta primers and 13 Jbeta primers went into the PCR. Libraries were prepared by immunoSEQ multiplex PCR; TCRdb keeps only in-frame clonotypes and omits some of them. The data hold 150,000 to 200,000 clones, with about 87% observed a single time. The sample was PBMCs. The receptors come from a woman younger than 35 in good health and CMV-seronegative.

The rearrangement links TRBV5-1 to TRBJ1-2, with D perhaps TRBD1 (6 bases). The V end lost 1 base, the J end lost 8 bases, and 12 bases lay between the germline ends. The CDR3 runs to 13 residues. Germline V gene data show CDR1 as SGHRS and CDR2 as YFSETQ. CDR3: CASSLQGMGGYTF. The CDR3 DNA sequence: TGCGCCAGCAGCTTGCAGGGGATGGGAGGCTACACCTTC.

This chain joins TRBV30 and TRBJ2-7; TRBD2 matches at 7 bases. V was pared by 5 bases and J by 12 bases, with 4 bases of the junction left unmatched. Germline V gene data show CDR1 as GTSNPN and CDR2 as SVGIG (reference sequence). This CDR3 is 9 amino acids long. In nucleotides, the CDR3 is TGTGCCTGGGGGGGGGAGTTGTACTTC. This sequence encodes CAWGGELYF.

This chain joins TRBV6-1 and TRBJ2-7, with TRBD1 as a possible D gene (6 bases). Germline V gives CDR1 MNHNS, CDR2 SASEGT. There are 13 residues in the CDR3. Trimming stripped 9 bases from V and 2 bases from J, with 14 bases between. This CDR3 reads CASWGQGTYEQYF. The DNA for the CDR3 is TGTGCCAGTTGGGGTCAGGGGACCTACGAGCAGTACTTC.

The J gene is TRBJ1-4, the V gene TRBV11-3; D is perhaps TRBD1 (5 bases). V was clipped by 3 bases and J by 7 bases, with 15 bases between them. The germline CDR1 and CDR2 sequences are SGHNT and YENEEA. The CDR3 has 15 residues. In nucleotides, the CDR3 is TGTGCCAGCAGCTTGAGCGGGGCGCAGAGTGAAAAACTGTTTTTT. Its translation is CASSLSGAQSEKLFF.

The chain couples TRBV19 to TRBJ2-3; D is uncertain. CDR1 and CDR2 from the germline V gene are LNHDA and SQIVND (reference sequence). The CDR3 is 16 amino acids. The V end was cut by 7 bases, the J end by 6 bases, with 23 bases between. CDR3: CASTIRGGSNADTQYF. The CDR3, as DNA: TGTGCCAGTACCATTCGCGGCGGTTCTAACGCGGATACGCAGTATTTT.